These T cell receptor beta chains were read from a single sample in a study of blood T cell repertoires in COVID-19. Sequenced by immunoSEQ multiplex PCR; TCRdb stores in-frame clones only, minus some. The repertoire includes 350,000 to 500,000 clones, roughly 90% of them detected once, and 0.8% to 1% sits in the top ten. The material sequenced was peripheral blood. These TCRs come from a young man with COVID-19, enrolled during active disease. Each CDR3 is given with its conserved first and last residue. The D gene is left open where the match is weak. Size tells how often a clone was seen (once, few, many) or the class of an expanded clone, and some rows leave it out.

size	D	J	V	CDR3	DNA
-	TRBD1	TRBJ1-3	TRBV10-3	CAISGSDRGLGNTIYF	TGTGCCATCAGTGGATCGGACAGGGGGCTTGGAAACACCATATATTTT
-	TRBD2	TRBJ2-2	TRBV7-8	CASSSRLAETTGELFF	TGTGCCAGCAGCTCGAGGCTAGCGGAAACCACCGGGGAGCTGTTTTTT
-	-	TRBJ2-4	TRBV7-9	CASSPDGVAKNIQYF	TGTGCCAGCAGCCCAGACGGGGTAGCCAAAAACATTCAGTACTTC
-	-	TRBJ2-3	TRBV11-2	CASSLGHFNTDTQYF	TGTGCCAGCAGCTTAGGACATTTTAACACAGATACGCAGTATTTT
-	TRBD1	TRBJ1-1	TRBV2	CASGYRGQGAEAFF	TGTGCCAGCGGATACAGGGGGCAAGGCGCTGAAGCTTTCTTT
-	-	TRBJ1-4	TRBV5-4	CASSRGTDEKLFF	TGTGCCAGCAGTCGGGGGACGGATGAAAAACTGTTTTTT
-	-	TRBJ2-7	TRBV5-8	CASSLATFEQYF	TGTGCCAGCAGCTTGGCGACTTTCGAGCAGTACTTC
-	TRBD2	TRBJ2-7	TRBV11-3	CASSAGDVQYF	TGTGCCAGCAGCGCGGGGGATGTGCAGTACTTC
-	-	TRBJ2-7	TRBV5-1	CASRKPGGEQYF	TGCGCCAGCAGAAAGCCCGGAGGCGAGCAGTACTTC
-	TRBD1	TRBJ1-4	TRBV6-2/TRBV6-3	CASSSPTGFFIGKLFF	TGTGCCAGCAGTTCCCCGACAGGGTTTTTTATCGGAAAACTGTTTTTT
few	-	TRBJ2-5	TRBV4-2	CASSQEGSATQYF	TGTGCCAGCAGCCAAGAGGGCTCCGCTACCCAGTACTTC
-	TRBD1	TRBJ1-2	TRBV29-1	CSGAGTGHGYTF	TGCAGCGGCGCCGGGACAGGGCACGGCTACACCTTC
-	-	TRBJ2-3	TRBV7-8	CASSPHPGDTQYF	TGTGCCAGCAGCCCCCATCCCGGAGATACGCAGTATTTT
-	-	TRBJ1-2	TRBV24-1	CATSDSNSYGYTF	TGTGCCACCAGTGATTCCAACTCGTATGGCTACACCTTC
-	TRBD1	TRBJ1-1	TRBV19	CASSTDRGRNTEAFF	TGTGCCAGTAGTACGGACAGGGGGCGGAACACTGAAGCTTTCTTT
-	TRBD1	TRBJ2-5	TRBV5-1	CASSPFGTGQETQYF	TGCGCCAGCAGCCCCTTCGGGACAGGGCAAGAGACCCAGTACTTC
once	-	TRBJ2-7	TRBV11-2	CASSKTGPGIEQYF	TGTGCCAGCAGCAAGACTGGTCCCGGTATCGAGCAGTACTTC
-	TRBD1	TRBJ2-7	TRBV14	CASSQELGQGYEQYF	TGTGCCAGCAGCCAAGAATTGGGACAGGGCTACGAGCAGTACTTC
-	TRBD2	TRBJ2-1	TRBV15	CATSRDRASGSRWDEQFF	TGTGCCACCAGCAGAGATAGGGCTAGCGGGAGTAGGTGGGATGAGCAGTTCTTC
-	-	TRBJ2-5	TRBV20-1	CSASGGGWYQETQYF	TGCAGTGCTAGTGGAGGGGGCTGGTACCAAGAGACCCAGTACTTC
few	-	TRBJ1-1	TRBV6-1	CASSEYVRGATEAFF	TGTGCCAGCAGTGAATACGTCAGGGGAGCCACTGAAGCTTTCTTT
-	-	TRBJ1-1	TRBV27	CASWAFQMNTEAFF	TGTGCCAGCTGGGCTTTTCAGATGAACACTGAAGCTTTCTTT
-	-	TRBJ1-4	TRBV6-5	CASRRTPDGEKLFF	TGTGCCAGCAGGCGGACACCCGACGGTGAAAAACTGTTTTTT
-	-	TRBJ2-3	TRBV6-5	CASSTREGTDTQYF	TGTGCCAGCAGCACCAGGGAAGGCACAGATACGCAGTATTTT
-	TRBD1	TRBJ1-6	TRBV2	CASSDQYFITGGWNSPLHF	TGTGCCAGCAGTGACCAATATTTTATTACAGGGGGATGGAATTCACCCCTCCACTTT
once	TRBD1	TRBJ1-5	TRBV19	CASSPWTGEYQPQHF	TGTGCCAGTAGCCCATGGACAGGGGAGTATCAGCCCCAGCATTTT
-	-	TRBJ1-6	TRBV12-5	CASGLKIDRYYSPLHF	TGTGCTAGTGGTTTAAAGATTGACAGGTATTATTCACCCCTCCACTTT
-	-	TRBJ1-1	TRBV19	CASSIGGGEAFF	TGTGCCAGTAGTATCGGGGGTGGGGAAGCTTTCTTT
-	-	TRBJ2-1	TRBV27	CASSPGPGQRGNEQFF	TGTGCCAGCAGCCCGGGACCAGGACAGAGAGGGAATGAGCAGTTCTTC
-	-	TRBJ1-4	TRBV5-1	CASSLGDRRGTEKLFF	TGCGCCAGCAGCTTGGGTGACAGGCGGGGGACTGAAAAACTGTTTTTT
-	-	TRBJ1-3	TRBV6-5	CASSSTVSGNTIYF	TGTGCCAGCAGCTCGACAGTCTCTGGAAACACCATATATTTT
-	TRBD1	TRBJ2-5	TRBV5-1	CASSLRQGGETQYF	TGCGCCAGCAGCTTAAGACAGGGCGGGGAGACCCAGTACTTC
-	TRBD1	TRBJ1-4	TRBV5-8	CASRVTGGGEKLFF	TGTGCCAGCAGGGTTACAGGGGGCGGGGAAAAACTGTTTTTT
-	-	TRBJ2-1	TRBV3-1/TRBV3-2	CASSQGTRIYNEQFF	TGTGCCAGCAGCCAAGGGACTCGGATCTACAATGAGCAGTTCTTC
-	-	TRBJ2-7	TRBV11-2	CASSLASYEQYF	TGTGCCAGCAGCTTGGCCTCATACGAGCAGTACTTC
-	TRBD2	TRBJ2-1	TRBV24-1	CATSDISGEGYNEQFF	TGTGCCACCAGTGATATTAGCGGGGAGGGGTACAATGAGCAGTTCTTC
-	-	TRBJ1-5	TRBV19	CASSIAGIQPQHF	TGTGCCAGTAGTATAGCGGGGATTCAGCCCCAGCATTTT
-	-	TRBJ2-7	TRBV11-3	CASTPGGSSYEQYF	TGTGCCAGCACCCCAGGAGGGAGCTCCTACGAGCAGTACTTC
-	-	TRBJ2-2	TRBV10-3	CAISGEDRRGRFTGELFF	TGTGCCATCAGCGGTGAGGATAGGAGGGGGCGGTTTACCGGGGAGCTGTTTTTT
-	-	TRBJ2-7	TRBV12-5	CASGSHRGTASYEQYF	TGTGCTAGTGGGTCACACCGCGGGACAGCCTCCTACGAGCAGTACTTC
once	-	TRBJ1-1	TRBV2	CASSVYGGNTEAFF	TGTGCCAGCAGTGTGTACGGTGGGAACACTGAAGCTTTCTTT
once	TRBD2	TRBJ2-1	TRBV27	CASSPFLLISGSNNNEQFF	TGTGCCAGCAGTCCCTTTCTGCTCATTAGCGGGAGTAACAACAATGAGCAGTTCTTC
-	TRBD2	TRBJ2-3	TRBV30	CAWRVLAGVGDTQYF	TGTGCCTGGAGGGTTTTAGCGGGAGTCGGAGATACGCAGTATTTT
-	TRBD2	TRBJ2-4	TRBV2	CASSRDYPAKNIQYF	TGTGCCAGCAGTAGGGACTACCCAGCCAAAAACATTCAGTACTTC
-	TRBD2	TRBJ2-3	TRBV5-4	CASSLGAGEVDTQYF	TGTGCCAGCAGCTTGGGGGCGGGAGAGGTAGATACGCAGTATTTT
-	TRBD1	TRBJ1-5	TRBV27	CASSSQGSNQPQHF	TGTGCCAGCAGTTCACAGGGGAGCAATCAGCCCCAGCATTTT
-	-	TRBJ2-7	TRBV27	CASSPRQVSYEQYF	TGTGCCAGCAGTCCAAGACAGGTCTCCTACGAGCAGTACTTC
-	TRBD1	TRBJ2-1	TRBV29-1	CSVEDQAGGGNEQFF	TGCAGCGTTGAAGATCAGGCAGGGGGCGGGAATGAGCAGTTCTTC
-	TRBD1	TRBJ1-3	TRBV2	CASRGDRSSGNTIYF	TGTGCCAGCAGGGGGGACAGAAGCTCTGGAAACACCATATATTTT
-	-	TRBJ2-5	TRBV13	CASSFSEETQYF	TGTGCCAGCAGCTTTTCCGAAGAGACCCAGTACTTC
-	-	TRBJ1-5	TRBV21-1	CASSKGGNQPQHF	TGTGCCAGCAGCAAAGGCGGCAATCAGCCCCAGCATTTT